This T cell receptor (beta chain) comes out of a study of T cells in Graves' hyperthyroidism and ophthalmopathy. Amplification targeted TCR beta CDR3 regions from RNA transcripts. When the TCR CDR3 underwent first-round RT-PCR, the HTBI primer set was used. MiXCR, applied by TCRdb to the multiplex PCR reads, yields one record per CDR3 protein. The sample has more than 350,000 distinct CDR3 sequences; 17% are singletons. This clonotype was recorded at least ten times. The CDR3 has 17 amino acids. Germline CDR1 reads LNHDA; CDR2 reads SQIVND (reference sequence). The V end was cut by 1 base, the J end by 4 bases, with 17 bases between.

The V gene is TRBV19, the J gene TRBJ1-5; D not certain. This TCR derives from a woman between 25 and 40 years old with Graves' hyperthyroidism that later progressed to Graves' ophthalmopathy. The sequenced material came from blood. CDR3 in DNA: TGTGCCAGTAGTATAGTCTATCGGCCTCTCCCTAATCAGCCCCAGCATTTT. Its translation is CASSIVYRPLPNQPQHF.